Only a few counts were recorded for the clone carrying this T cell receptor beta chain. No antigen is known for it. Regions amplified from RNA transcripts were the TCR beta CDR3 regions. Initially, a first-round RT-PCR of the TCR CDR3 employed the HTBI primer set. TCRdb used MiXCR to reprocess the multiplex PCR reads, holding one entry per CDR3 protein. The sample lists about 640,000 distinct CDR3 sequences, around 20% occurring once. This CDR3 region has 14 residues. J lost 5 bases, V lost 4 bases, and 8 bases had no gene match. Germline CDR1 reads GTSNPN; CDR2 reads SVGIG (reference sequence). Ophthalmopathy patients had moderate-to-severe active disease, CAS ≥3, NOSPECS ≥4, and disease duration under 3 months. Uncontrolled infection, other autoimmune disease, pregnancy or lactation barred patients from enrollment. The data were obtained in a study of T cells in Graves' hyperthyroidism and ophthalmopathy. Overall study findings and caveats: The model made its ophthalmopathy prediction, and onset followed a median approximately six months later. Ophthalmopathy stood apart from stable hyperthyroidism in a 13 V-J model.

The rearrangement uses TRBV30 and TRBJ2-5, with 9 bases identical to TRBD2. The source is a man aged 25 to 40 with Graves' ophthalmopathy. Sample: blood. The DNA for the CDR3 is TGTGCCTGGAATAGCGGGAGATTAGGCGAGACCCAGTACTTC. Its protein is CAWNSGRLGETQYF.